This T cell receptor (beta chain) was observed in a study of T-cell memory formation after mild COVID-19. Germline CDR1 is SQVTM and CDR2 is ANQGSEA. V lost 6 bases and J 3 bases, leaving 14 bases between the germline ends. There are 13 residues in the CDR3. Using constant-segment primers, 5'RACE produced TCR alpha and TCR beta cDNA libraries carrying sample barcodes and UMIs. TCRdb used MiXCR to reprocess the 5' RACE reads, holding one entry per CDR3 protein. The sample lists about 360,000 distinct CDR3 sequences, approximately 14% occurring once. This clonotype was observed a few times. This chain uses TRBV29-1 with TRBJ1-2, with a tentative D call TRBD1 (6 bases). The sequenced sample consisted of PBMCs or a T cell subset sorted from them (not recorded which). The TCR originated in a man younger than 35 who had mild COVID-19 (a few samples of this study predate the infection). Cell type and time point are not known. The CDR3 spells CSVQGQFDYGYTF. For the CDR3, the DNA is TGCAGCGTGCAAGGACAGTTTGACTATGGCTACACCTTC.